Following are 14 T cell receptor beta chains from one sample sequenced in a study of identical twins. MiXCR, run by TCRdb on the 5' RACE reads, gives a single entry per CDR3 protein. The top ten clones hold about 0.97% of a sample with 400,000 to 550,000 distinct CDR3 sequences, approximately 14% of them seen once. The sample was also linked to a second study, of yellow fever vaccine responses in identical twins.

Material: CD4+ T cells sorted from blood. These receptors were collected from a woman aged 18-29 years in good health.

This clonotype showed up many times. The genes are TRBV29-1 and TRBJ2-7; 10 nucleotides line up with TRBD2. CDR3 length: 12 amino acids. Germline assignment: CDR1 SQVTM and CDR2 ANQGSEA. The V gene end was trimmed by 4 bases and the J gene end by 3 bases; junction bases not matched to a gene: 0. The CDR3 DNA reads TGCAGCGTTGGGACTAGCGGCTACGAGCAGTACTTC. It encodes CSVGTSGYEQYF.

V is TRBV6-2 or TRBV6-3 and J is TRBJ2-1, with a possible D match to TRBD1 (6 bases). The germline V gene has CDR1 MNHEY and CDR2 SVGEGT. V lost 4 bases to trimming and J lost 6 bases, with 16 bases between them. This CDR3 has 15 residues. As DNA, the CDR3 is TGTGCCAGCAGTTGGGAGTGGATGGGGGCCAATGAGCAGTTCTTC. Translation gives CASSWEWMGANEQFF.

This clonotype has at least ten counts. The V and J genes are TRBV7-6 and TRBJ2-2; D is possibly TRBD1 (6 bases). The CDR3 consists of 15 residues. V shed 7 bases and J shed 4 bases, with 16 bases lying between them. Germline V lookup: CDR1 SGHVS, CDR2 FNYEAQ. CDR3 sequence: CASIPQGYSTGELFF. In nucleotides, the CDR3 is TGTGCCAGCATACCCCAGGGGTACAGCACCGGGGAGCTGTTTTTT.

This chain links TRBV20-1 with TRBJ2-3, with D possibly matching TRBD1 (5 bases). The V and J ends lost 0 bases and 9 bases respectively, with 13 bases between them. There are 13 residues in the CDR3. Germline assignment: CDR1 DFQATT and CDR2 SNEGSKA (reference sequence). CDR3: CSARDRRGLTQYF. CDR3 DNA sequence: TGCAGTGCTAGAGATCGTAGGGGCTTGACGCAGTATTTT.

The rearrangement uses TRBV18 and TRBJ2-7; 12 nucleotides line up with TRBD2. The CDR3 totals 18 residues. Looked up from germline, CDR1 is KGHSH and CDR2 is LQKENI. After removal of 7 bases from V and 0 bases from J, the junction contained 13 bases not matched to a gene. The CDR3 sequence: CASCLTSGSRLISYEQYF. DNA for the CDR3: TGTGCCAGCTGTCTGACTAGCGGGAGTAGGTTAATCTCCTACGAGCAGTACTTC. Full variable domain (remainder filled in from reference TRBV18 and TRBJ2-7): NAGVMQNPRHLVRRRGQEARLRCSPMKGHSHVYWYRQLPEEGLKFMVYLQKENIIDESGMPKERFSAEFPKEGPSILRIQQVVRGDSAAYFCASCLTSGSRLISYEQYFGPGTRLTVT.

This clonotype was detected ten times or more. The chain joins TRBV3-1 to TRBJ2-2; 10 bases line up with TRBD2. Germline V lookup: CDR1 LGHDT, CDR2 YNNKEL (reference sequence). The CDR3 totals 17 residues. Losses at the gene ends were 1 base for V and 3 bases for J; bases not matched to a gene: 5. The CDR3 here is CASSQGNLAGDTGELFF. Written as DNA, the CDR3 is TGTGCCAGCAGCCAAGGGAATCTAGCGGGAGACACCGGGGAGCTGTTTTTT.

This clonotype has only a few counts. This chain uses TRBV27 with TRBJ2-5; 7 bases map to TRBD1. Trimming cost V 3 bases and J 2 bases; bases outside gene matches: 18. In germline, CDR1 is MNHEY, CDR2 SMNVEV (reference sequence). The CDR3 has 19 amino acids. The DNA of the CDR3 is TGTGCCAGCAGTTTCGTAAGCGAGAGACAGGGAAGGGGGCAAGAGACCCAGTACTTC. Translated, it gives CASSFVSERQGRGQETQYF.

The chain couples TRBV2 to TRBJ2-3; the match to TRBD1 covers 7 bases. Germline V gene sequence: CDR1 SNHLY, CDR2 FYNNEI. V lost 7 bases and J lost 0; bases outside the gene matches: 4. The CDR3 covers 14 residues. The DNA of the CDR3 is TGTGCCAGCAACGGCAGGGGGAGCACAGATACGCAGTATTTT. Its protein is CASNGRGSTDTQYF.

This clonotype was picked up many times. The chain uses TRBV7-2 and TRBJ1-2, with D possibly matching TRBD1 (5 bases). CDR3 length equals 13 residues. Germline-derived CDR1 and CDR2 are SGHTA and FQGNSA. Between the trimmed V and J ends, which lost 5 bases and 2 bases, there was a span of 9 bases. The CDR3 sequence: CASSRDFNYGYTF. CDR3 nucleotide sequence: TGTGCCAGCAGCCGGGACTTCAACTATGGCTACACCTTC.

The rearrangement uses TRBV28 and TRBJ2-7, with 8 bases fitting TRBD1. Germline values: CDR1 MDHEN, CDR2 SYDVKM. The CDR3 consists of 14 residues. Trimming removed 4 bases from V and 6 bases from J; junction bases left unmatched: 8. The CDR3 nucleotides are TGTGCCAGCAGTTCCATAGGACAGGGCGGCGAGCAGTACTTC. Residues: CASSSIGQGGEQYF. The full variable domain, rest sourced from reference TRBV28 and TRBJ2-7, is DVKVTQSSRYLVKRTGEKVFLECVQDMDHENMFWYRQDPGLGLRLIYFSYDVKMKEKGDIPEGYSVSREKKERFSLILESASTNQTSMYLCASSSIGQGGEQYFGPGTRLTVT.

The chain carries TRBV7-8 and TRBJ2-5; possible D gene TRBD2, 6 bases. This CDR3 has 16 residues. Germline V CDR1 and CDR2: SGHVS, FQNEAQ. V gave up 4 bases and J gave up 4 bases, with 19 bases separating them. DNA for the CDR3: TGTGCCAGCAGCTCTACCGGGACTCCCCAGGGAGAGACCCAGTACTTC. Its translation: CASSSTGTPQGETQYF.

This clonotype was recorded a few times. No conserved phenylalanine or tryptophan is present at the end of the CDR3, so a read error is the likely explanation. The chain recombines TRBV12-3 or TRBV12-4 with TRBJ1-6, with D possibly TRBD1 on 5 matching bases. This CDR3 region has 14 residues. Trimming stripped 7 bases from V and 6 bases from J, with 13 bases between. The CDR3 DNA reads TGTGCCAGCACCAAAGACAGATCTAATTCACCCCTCCACCTT. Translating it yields CASTKDRSNSPLHL.

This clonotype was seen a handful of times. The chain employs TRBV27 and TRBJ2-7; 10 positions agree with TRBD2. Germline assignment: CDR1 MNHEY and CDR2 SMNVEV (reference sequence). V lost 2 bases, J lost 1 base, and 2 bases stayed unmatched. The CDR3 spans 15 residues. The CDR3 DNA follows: TGTGCCAGCAGTTTAACGGGACTAGCGTCCTACGAGCAGTACTTC. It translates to CASSLTGLASYEQYF.

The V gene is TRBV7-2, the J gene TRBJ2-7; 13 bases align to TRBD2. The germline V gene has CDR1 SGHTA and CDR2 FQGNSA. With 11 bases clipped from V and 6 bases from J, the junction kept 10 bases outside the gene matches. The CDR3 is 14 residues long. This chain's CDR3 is CACQGTSGISEQYF. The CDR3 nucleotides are TGTGCCTGCCAGGGGACTAGCGGGATTAGCGAGCAGTACTTC.